Presented here are 12 T cell receptor beta chains from one specimen sequenced in a study of CD8+CD57+ T cells in acquired aplastic anemia. It was patients with CD8+CD57+ cell expansion by flow cytometry who were chosen for sequencing. According to the study, genomic DNA was the template for TCR beta VDJ and CDR3 profiling. One entry per CDR3 protein results from TCRdb running MiXCR on the reads. The data show under 350,000 distinct CDR3 sequences, 45% to 65% seen once. Source material: sorted CD4+, CD8+, or CD8+CD57+ T cells (not recorded which) from PBMCs. The receptor source for this set is a human donor with aplastic anemia.

As for this clonotype: A read error may explain this, as a much larger clone is one base away. The chain has TRBV5-1 and TRBJ1-5; TRBD1 is a possible D gene (5 bases). This CDR3 has 15 amino acids. CDR1 and CDR2 (germline): SGHRS, YFSETQ. The V gene lost 4 bases and the J gene lost 4 bases, with 15 bases spanning the gap. CDR3 residues: CASSMGDQRNQPQHF. CDR3 in DNA: TGCGCCAGCAGCATGGGGGATCAGCGGAATCAGCCCCAGCATTTT. Variable domain in full (rest from reference TRBV5-1 and TRBJ1-5): KAGVTQTPRYLIKTRGQQVTLSCSPISGHRSVSWYQQTPGQGLQFLFEYFSETQRNKGNFPGRFSGRQFSNSRSEMNVSTLELGDSALYLCASSMGDQRNQPQHFGDGTRLSIL.

The V call is TRBV20-1, the J call TRBJ2-7; D gene uncertain. The germline gives CDR1 DFQATT, CDR2 SNEGSKA (reference sequence). Trimming cost V 3 bases and J 5 bases, with 8 bases left between them. The CDR3 is 11 residues long. CDR3 residues: CSARMMNEQYF. CDR3 DNA: TGCAGTGCTAGGATGATGAACGAGCAGTACTTC.

The chain links TRBV5-1 to TRBJ1-1, with a possible D match to TRBD1 (6 bases). Deletions cut 2 bases from V and 4 bases from J, with 15 bases between. The CDR3 has 15 amino acids. Germline V gene lookup returns CDR1 SGHRS and CDR2 YFSETQ. The CDR3 loop reads CASSFMGAASTEAFF. In nucleotides, the CDR3 is TGCGCCAGCAGCTTTATGGGGGCGGCTAGCACTGAAGCTTTCTTT.

The rearrangement links TRBV20-1 to TRBJ1-4; D is uncertain. CDR3 length equals 12 residues. V was shortened by 3 bases and J by 5 bases, with 7 bases between the two germline ends. CDR1 is DFQATT and CDR2 is SNEGSKA in the germline V gene (reference sequence). This CDR3 reads CSASRVNEKLFF. The CDR3 DNA reads as TGCAGTGCTAGTCGGGTAAATGAAAAACTGTTTTTT.

The rearrangement links TRBV5-1 to TRBJ2-5; 8 bases align to TRBD1. The CDR3 consists of 16 residues. The junction had 13 bases not matched to a gene; V was cut back by 3 bases and J by 6 bases. CDR1 is SGHRS and CDR2 is YFSETQ in the germline V gene. The CDR3 nucleotides read TGCGCCAGCAGCTCCGGGACAGGAAGCACAGATAAGACCCAGTACTTC. Its translation: CASSSGTGSTDKTQYF.

The J gene is TRBJ2-1, the V gene TRBV12-3 or TRBV12-4; 13 nucleotides match TRBD2. The CDR3 loop spans 16 amino acids. V was pared by 6 bases and J by 3 bases, with 5 bases of the junction left unmatched. CDR3 loop: CASRLGTSGIYNEQFF. CDR3 coding DNA: TGTGCCAGCAGGCTAGGGACTAGCGGGATCTACAATGAGCAGTTCTTC.

This clonotype was recorded many times. V usage is TRBV6-1 and J usage is TRBJ2-2; 14 bases match TRBD2. Germline CDR1 MNHNS, CDR2 SASEGT. The ends lost 6 bases at V and 1 base at J; junction bases unmatched: 4. The CDR3 sequence is 17 residues long. CDR3 residues: CASRRLAGGKNTGELFF. The CDR3, as DNA: TGTGCCAGCAGGAGACTAGCGGGAGGGAAGAACACCGGGGAGCTGTTTTTT.

The chain's CDR3 is CASAPREGFTEAFF. The CDR3 DNA reads TGTGCCAGCGCTCCTAGGGAGGGCTTCACTGAAGCTTTCTTT. This chain joins TRBV9 and TRBJ1-1; D unclear. CDR1 and CDR2 from the germline V gene are SGDLS and YYNGEE. The CDR3 is 14 amino acids. The V gene lost 7 bases and the J gene lost 4 bases, with 17 bases spanning the gap.

The rearrangement uses TRBV19 and TRBJ2-5, with TRBD1 identical over 11 bases. Germline V gene sequence: CDR1 LNHDA, CDR2 SQIVND (reference sequence). Losses at the gene ends were 1 base for V and 3 bases for J; bases not matched to a gene: 4. CDR3 length equals 16 residues. The DNA for the CDR3 is TGTGCCAGTAGTATAGCAGGACAGGGGGCCGAAGAGACCCAGTACTTC. It specifies CASSIAGQGAEETQYF.

The V call is TRBV10-3, the J call TRBJ1-4; 7 nucleotides align to TRBD1. The CDR3 sequence is 13 residues long. Germline V gene data show CDR1 as ENHRY and CDR2 as SYGVKD. J was trimmed by 8 bases and V by 10 bases; bases with no gene match: 10. The CDR3 DNA sequence: TGTGCCACGACGGGAGGGGGCGGAGAAAAACTGTTTTTT. Translated: CATTGGGGEKLFF.

This chain uses TRBV2 with TRBJ2-3; D is unresolved. Per the germline V gene, CDR1 is SNHLY and CDR2 is FYNNEI. The CDR3 is made up of 13 amino acids. Trimming stripped 2 bases from V and 2 bases from J, with 5 bases between. CDR3 in amino acids: CASSEWTTDTQYF. CDR3 DNA: TGTGCCAGCAGTGAATGGACCACAGATACGCAGTATTTT.

V usage is TRBV7-8 and J usage is TRBJ2-3; TRBD2 aligns across 12 bases. Germline V gene data show CDR1 as SGHVS and CDR2 as FQNEAQ. Germline trimming cut 0 bases from V and 8 bases from J; bases unmatched to any gene: 6. CDR3 length: 16 residues. The CDR3 sequence is CASSLAGRLAGVTQYF. CDR3 nucleotide sequence: TGTGCCAGCAGCTTAGCGGGCCGACTAGCGGGGGTTACGCAGTATTTT.